This T cell receptor (beta chain) was documented in a study of shared clonotypes between healthy human individuals (dated by TCRdb to 2018 to 2021). Some background on the complete study: Three men and a couple of women, aged 18 to 49 years, made up the cohort. For each donor, CD4 naive and CD4 memory were each run on three plates, CD8 naive on two plates, and CD8 memory on one plate. To increase sequencing depth and limit assay-specific biases, TCR repertoire library preparation and sequencing were carried out by different laboratories using diverse techniques. Leukapheresis yielded between about 0.8 and 9.5 billion PBMCs per donor. The study deeply sequenced blood TCR repertoires of about 5 healthy adults to estimate repertoire size and the extent of clonotype sharing between individuals.

Comment on this clone: The clone's antigen remains unknown. Base qualities are not recorded, but no much larger clone differs from it by a single base.

The donors were healthy, HIV-negative adults with no recently reported acute infections or vaccinations. Every donor was a Caucasian adult residing in Nashville, Tennessee, USA. CD4+ T cells were enriched through magnetic negative selection, after which naive cells were positively selected on CD45RA and the remaining negative fraction served as the memory subset. Blood was collected by leukapheresis, and PBMCs were isolated by Ficoll-Histopaque density gradient centrifugation and then cryopreserved in liquid nitrogen vapor phase. Purity and quantity of every magnetically sorted T cell population were checked by analytical flow cytometry. From each sorted fraction, genomic DNA was isolated and quantified by UV absorbance on a Nanodrop 2000c. TCR CDR3 regions were amplified from genomic DNA by multiplex PCR using the deep immunoSEQ assay. Extracted genomic DNA from each cell subset was distributed evenly across all wells of several immunoSEQ 96-well plates, and each plate was treated as a replicate. Each replicate PCR for sorted subsets received roughly 0.2 ug genomic DNA, equal to tens of thousands of T cell genomes. The purified libraries were quantified using a Qubit 3.0 fluorometer, sized with a Bioanalyzer 2100, and then quantified again using the KAPA Library Quantification kit. A separate single-read 150-cycle Illumina NextSeq 550 flow cell was used to sequence each immunoSEQ 96-well plate. From the authors' description of their analysis: The immunoSEQ output contained only junctional sequences without quality scores, so filtering could not match that applied to full-length reads. Sequences were annotated with PyIR, a Python wrapper for IgBLAST v1.9, and V/J genes and CDR3 were assigned using IMGT germline references. Any read was removed if the V/J assignment was weak (E-value above 1e-6), the CDR3 was missing, or the read contained stop codons, out-of-frame junctions, or ambiguous translated residues. V3J clonotypes were defined as sequences sharing the same inferred V gene, J gene, and CDR3 amino acid sequence. To compute the percentage overlap between repertoires, the number of shared unique clonotypes was divided by the size of the smaller repertoire. Repertoire richness was assessed with RTK rarefaction, the Chao1 estimator, and Recon v2.1 estimates of unobserved clonotypes. Generation probabilities for all TCRbeta clonotypes obtained by the gDNA method from four donors were computed using OLGA. Drawn from immuneACCESS, this table holds only the in-frame rearrangements with V and J called that TCRdb kept. Clones are partly lost; checked studies trace under half to an unresolved V gene and leave the rest unexplained. That table gives V, J and clone size, and the DNA gave D and trimming. The sample has about 1.5 million clones on record, under 99% of them singletons. The ten largest clones add up to 0.4% to 0.55% of the sample.

Findings and caveats that apply to the study as a whole: Across four donors, 4.5% to 6.5% of naive CD4, around 3.3% of naive CD8, roughly 2.2% of memory CD4, and approximately 0.4% of memory CD8 clonotypes were shared. Rarefaction of sorted-subset datasets indicated incomplete sequencing despite the large sequencing depth. Higher generation probabilities were observed for clonotypes shared by all four sorted-subset donors than for non-shared clonotypes. Pairwise subsampling led to the expectation that sequencing depth would affect the degree of clonotype sharing among donors. Naive subsets generally had larger estimated clonotype richness than memory subsets. The small number of donors limited the genetic and exposure-history diversity represented. Sampling was restricted to blood, and TCR repertoires in tissues likely differ from the TCR repertoires found in blood.

The source of this sequence is a man under 40 in good health. The sequenced sample was naive CD4+ T cells sorted from blood. What the cell subset or site label conveys for this sample: CD45RA+ positively selected.

The bases are TGCGCCAGCAGCTTGGACTACACCAAGTACGCAGATACGCAGTATTTT. This gives the protein CASSLDYTKYADTQYF. The sequence links TRBV5-1 to TRBJ2-3, with no confidently assigned D gene. V is clipped by 0 bases and J by 4 bases, and the sequence between their germline boundaries is 15 bases long. As encoded in the germline V gene, CDR1 is SGHRS while CDR2 is YFSETQ. Spanning cysteine to phenylalanine, the CDR3 consists of 16 amino acids. Only the CDR3 portion is preserved as DNA: 48 bases, with reading frame beginning at the first base.